This T cell receptor (beta chain) was identified during a study of shared clonotypes between healthy human individuals. CDR3 length: 14 amino acids. Deletions cut 6 bases from V and 5 bases from J, with 17 bases between. CDR1 is MNHNS, CDR2 SASEGT, per germline. In the authors' methods: There were no quality scores in the junction-only immunoSEQ sequences, so filtering differed. Here immunoSEQ multiplex PCR was the method, and the copy in TCRdb shows in-frame clones only, minus some. V, J and clone size were drawn from that table, and D and trimming were deduced from the DNA. The top ten hold nearly 1.5% of the sample, which has 980,000 or so clones, about three quarters seen once.

The rearrangement joins TRBV6-1 to TRBJ2-7; no clear D gene. The TCR sequence derives from a man aged 18 to 29 in good health. The specimen was memory CD4+ T cells sorted from blood. The subset here: CD45RA-negative fraction. The CDR3 DNA follows: TGTGCCAGCAGCTTTGCCCGTTCTCTGGACGAGCAGTACTTC. Its protein is CASSFARSLDEQYF.